The sample holds many counts of the clone carrying this T cell receptor beta chain. The antigen remains unidentified. Building of the TCR beta libraries involved iRepertoire HTBI primers and Arm-PCR of CDR3 regions. One entry per CDR3 protein, called by TCRdb with MiXCR from the multiplex PCR reads. This sample has 300,000 or so distinct CDR3 sequences, with less than 20% found just once. These data originate in a study of regulatory T cells in long-lasting Graves disease. Study-wide points: Persistent Graves' disease cases displayed lower TCR diversity than newly diagnosed ones. Newly diagnosed patients shared 850 to 1,000 public clonotypes; persistent patients shared around 2,800. There was favoring of TRBV28, TRBJ1-2 and TRBJ2-5 in persistent disease.

CDR3 length equals 14 residues. The germline V and J ends were trimmed by 1 base and 4 bases, with 10 bases remaining between them. Germline V gene lookup returns CDR1 LGHDT and CDR2 YNNKEL (reference sequence). The time point was: persistent/refractory GD, antithyroid drugs over 5 years with positive TRAb. Preparation of the TCR library used RNA extracted from PBMCs. Staff took roughly 8.8 milliliters of peripheral blood and put it into EDTA tubes. The receptor was isolated from a female donor with Graves disease. Sequences were derived from peripheral blood mononuclear cells (PBMCs), sampled when the disease was refractory, from a patient treated with antithyroid drugs. The chain is built from TRBV3-1 and TRBJ1-1, with D unclear. The CDR3 region is CASSQAGLGTEAFF. CDR3 in DNA: TGTGCCAGCAGCCAAGCGGGGTTGGGCACTGAAGCTTTCTTT.